The 3 T cell receptor beta chains listed next were all sequenced from one sample in a study of T-cell reconstitution after alpha-beta-depleted transplantation in children. Molecular barcoding with unique molecular identifiers was used for the TCRbeta library. Each CDR3 protein gets one entry after TCRdb re-called the PCR reads with MiXCR. The sample shows over 80,000 distinct CDR3 sequences, 23% of them seen only once. Sequenced here: PBMCs, sampled before TCRalphabeta/CD19-depleted stem cell transplant. The receptors here all came from a boy aged 2 to 10 with acute lymphoblastic leukemia, due to receive a stem cell transplant.

The V call is TRBV29-1, the J call TRBJ2-1; D uncertain. The germline V gene encodes CDR1 SQVTM and CDR2 ANQGSEA. The CDR3 is 10 amino acids. V was cut by 7 bases and J by 6 bases, with 7 bases left in between. The CDR3 DNA is TGCAGCGGGGAAGCCAATGAGCAGTTCTTC. Its protein is CSGEANEQFF.

This clonotype was observed a few times. This chain links TRBV5-5 with TRBJ1-1, with 9 nucleotides matching TRBD1. The CDR3 is 14 amino acids. V was pared by 2 bases and J by 5 bases, with 4 bases of the junction left unmatched. Germline V CDR1 and CDR2: SGHKS, YYEKEE (reference sequence). CDR3: CASSFRQGDTEAFF. Here the CDR3 DNA reads TGTGCCAGCAGCTTTAGACAGGGGGATACTGAAGCTTTCTTT. Combining the CDR3 with reference TRBV5-5 and TRBJ1-1 gives the whole variable domain DAGVTQSPTHLIKTRGQQVTLRCSPISGHKSVSWYQQVLGQGPQFIFQYYEKEERGRGNFPDRFSARQFPNYSSELNVNALLLGDSALYLCASSFRQGDTEAFFGQGTRLTVV.

This chain connects TRBV5-1 to TRBJ2-1; 10 bases map to TRBD2. Trimming at V came to 4 bases and at J to 2 bases, leaving 6 bases not matched to a gene. Germline-derived CDR1 and CDR2 are SGHRS and YFSETQ. This CDR3 comprises 16 residues. This CDR3 reads CASSTEGLAAYNEQFF. In nucleotides, the CDR3 is TGCGCCAGCAGCACCGAAGGACTAGCGGCCTACAATGAGCAGTTCTTC.